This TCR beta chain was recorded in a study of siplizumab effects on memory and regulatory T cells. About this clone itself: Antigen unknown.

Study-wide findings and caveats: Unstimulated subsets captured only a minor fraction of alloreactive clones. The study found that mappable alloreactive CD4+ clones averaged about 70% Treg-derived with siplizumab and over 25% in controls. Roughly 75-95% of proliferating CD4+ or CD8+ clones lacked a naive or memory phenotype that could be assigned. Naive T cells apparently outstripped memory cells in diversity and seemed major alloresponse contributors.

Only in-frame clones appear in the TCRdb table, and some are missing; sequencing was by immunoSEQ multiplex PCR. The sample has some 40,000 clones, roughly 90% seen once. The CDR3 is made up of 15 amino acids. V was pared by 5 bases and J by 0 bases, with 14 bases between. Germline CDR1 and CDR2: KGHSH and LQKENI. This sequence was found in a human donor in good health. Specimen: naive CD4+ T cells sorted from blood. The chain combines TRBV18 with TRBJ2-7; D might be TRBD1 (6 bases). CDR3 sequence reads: CASSVDRPNSYEQYF. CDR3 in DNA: TGTGCCAGCTCAGTCGACAGGCCCAACTCCTACGAGCAGTACTTC.